One and the same sample provided the 5 T cell receptor beta chains below, sequenced in a study of CD8+ T cells in alopecia areata (dated by TCRdb to 2017 to 2018). This sample's treatment or condition label indicates: oral pan-JAK inhibitor, 5-10 mg twice daily. Libraries were made using the immunoSEQ multiplex PCR assay. For TCR sequencing, RNA was extracted from every sample and reverse transcribed into cDNA to serve as template. The table was pulled from immuneACCESS by TCRdb, which kept in-frame rearrangements only. Such tables lose some clones; where checked, under half of the loss comes from unresolved V genes, and the rest has no known cause. The sample table contains around 170,000 clones; only one count was recorded for 40% to 65% of them. The ten largest clones capture about 9.5% of the sample. Sequenced here: CD8+ T cells sorted from blood, sampled between weeks 51 and 54, from a patient treated with tofacitinib. The receptors stem from a human donor with alopecia areata.

This rearrangement joins TRBV7-9 to TRBJ2-4, with a tentative D call TRBD2 (5 bases). CDR1 and CDR2 from the germline V gene are SEHNR and FQNEAQ (reference sequence). Trimming stripped 4 bases from V and 6 bases from J, with 16 bases between. CDR3 length equals 15 residues. CDR3 coding DNA: TGTGCCAGCAGCTCAACTAGGACCTTCACAAACATTCAGTACTTC. Protein sequence: CASSSTRTFTNIQYF.

The chain couples TRBV5-4 to TRBJ2-1; maybe TRBD1 (6 bases). The V gene lost 2 bases and the J gene lost 0 bases, with 15 bases spanning the gap. Germline-derived CDR1 and CDR2 are SGHNT and YYREEE (reference sequence). The CDR3 spans 17 residues. This CDR3 reads CASSFDGDKNSYNEQFF. The CDR3 nucleotides are TGTGCCAGCAGCTTTGATGGGGACAAAAACTCCTACAATGAGCAGTTCTTC.

Written as DNA, the CDR3 is TGTGCCAGCAGCCAACCAAGACAGGGGAGAAACTACAATGAGCAGTTCTTC. Its translation is CASSQPRQGRNYNEQFF. This rearrangement joins TRBV4-2 to TRBJ2-1, with TRBD1 matching over 8 bases. CDR1 is LGHNA, CDR2 YNFKEQ, per germline. This CDR3 contains 17 residues. The junction had 9 bases not matched to a gene; V was cut back by 2 bases and J by 3 bases.

The chain has TRBV18 and TRBJ1-1; TRBD1 agrees at 8 bases. V lost 3 bases and J lost 5; bases outside the gene matches: 8. Germline CDR1 KGHSH, CDR2 LQKENI. This CDR3 has 15 residues. DNA for the CDR3: TGTGCCAGCTCACCCCCAGGGGGCGGGAGGACTGAAGCTTTCTTT. Its protein is CASSPPGGGRTEAFF.

Of note for this clone: Other DNA sequences within the sample encode an identical CDR3. The J gene is TRBJ2-3, the V gene TRBV6-5, with a possible D match to TRBD1 (5 bases). The CDR3 loop spans 15 amino acids. Trimming stripped 0 bases from V and 1 base from J, with 8 bases between. The germline V gene encodes CDR1 MNHEY and CDR2 SVGAGI. The CDR3 reads CASSYSIQGTDTQYF. The CDR3 DNA is TGTGCCAGCAGTTACTCGATACAGGGCACAGATACGCAGTATTTT.